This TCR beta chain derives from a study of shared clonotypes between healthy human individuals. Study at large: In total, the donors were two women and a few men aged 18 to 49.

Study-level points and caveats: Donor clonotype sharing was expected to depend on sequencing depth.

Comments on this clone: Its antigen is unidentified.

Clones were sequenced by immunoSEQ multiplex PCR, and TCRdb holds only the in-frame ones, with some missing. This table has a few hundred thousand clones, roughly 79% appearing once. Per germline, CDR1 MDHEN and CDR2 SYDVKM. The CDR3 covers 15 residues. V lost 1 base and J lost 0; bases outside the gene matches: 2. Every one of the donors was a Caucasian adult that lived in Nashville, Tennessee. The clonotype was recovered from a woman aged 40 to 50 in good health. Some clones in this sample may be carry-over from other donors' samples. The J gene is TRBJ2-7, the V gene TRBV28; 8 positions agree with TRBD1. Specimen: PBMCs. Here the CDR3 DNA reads TGTGCCAGCAGTTTATTGGGACAGGACTCCTACGAGCAGTACTTC. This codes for CASSLLGQDSYEQYF.